These 26 T cell receptor beta chains share one sample of origin, sequenced in a study of cytomegalovirus exposure and HLA in healthy donors. PCR was performed using 60 Vbeta and 13 Jbeta primers. Data came from immunoSEQ multiplex PCR; TCRdb stores just in-frame clones and leaves some out. The top ten hold approximately 1.5% of the sample, which has over 140,000 clones, approximately 84% seen once. The sample comprised PBMCs. The source is a man younger than 40 in good health and CMV-seropositive.

The chain couples TRBV7-6 to TRBJ1-6, with unresolved D. The CDR3 extends over 14 amino acids. V lost 5 bases and J 5 bases, leaving 10 bases between the germline ends. Per the germline V gene, CDR1 is SGHVS and CDR2 is FNYEAQ. CDR3 region: CASSAGPDNSPLHF. In DNA, the CDR3 is TGTGCCAGCAGCGCGGGCCCAGATAATTCACCCCTCCACTTT.

This clone has only one observation. As DNA, the CDR3 is TGTGCCAGCAGCTCCCGACAGGGGGCGCTCAATGAGCAGTTCTTC. Its protein is CASSSRQGALNEQFF. The V call is TRBV7-3, the J call TRBJ2-1; 10 bases are shared with TRBD1. CDR1 is SGHTA, CDR2 FQGTGA, per germline. This CDR3 contains 15 residues. Trimming cost V 4 bases and J 6 bases; bases outside gene matches: 6.

CDR3 loop: CASSLGTSGSNEQFF. The CDR3 coding sequence is TGTGCCAGCAGTTTAGGGACTAGCGGGAGTAATGAGCAGTTCTTC. This chain uses TRBV28 with TRBJ2-1; 14 bases agree with TRBD2. In germline, CDR1 is MDHEN, CDR2 SYDVKM. The CDR3 is made up of 15 amino acids. V was pared by 2 bases and J by 7 bases, with 1 base of the junction left unmatched. The full variable domain, completed using reference TRBV28 and TRBJ2-1, is DVKVTQSSRYLVKRTGEKVFLECVQDMDHENMFWYRQDPGLGLRLIYFSYDVKMKEKGDIPEGYSVSREKKERFSLILESASTNQTSMYLCASSLGTSGSNEQFFGPGTRLTVL.

This clone was seen only a few times. The J gene is TRBJ2-2, the V gene TRBV7-8; the D gene is possibly TRBD1 (6 bases). Per the germline V gene, CDR1 is SGHVS and CDR2 is FQNEAQ. Trimming took 6 bases from V and 4 from J, leaving 9 bases between them. This CDR3 comprises 13 residues. The CDR3 DNA reads as TGTGCCAGCAGTCCAGGGGTCACCGGGGAGCTGTTTTTT. Residues: CASSPGVTGELFF. Together with reference TRBV7-8 and TRBJ2-2, the CDR3 gives the full variable domain: GAGVSQSPRYKVAKRGQDVALRCDPISGHVSLFWYQQALGQGPEFLTYFQNEAQLDKSGLPSDRFFAERPEGSVSTLKIQRTQQEDSAVYLCASSPGVTGELFFGEGSRLTVL.

In this sample, this clone turned up a few times. This rearrangement joins TRBV19 to TRBJ2-2; the D gene is possibly TRBD1 (6 bases). Trimming stripped 4 bases from V and 5 bases from J, with 14 bases between. The germline gives CDR1 LNHDA, CDR2 SQIVND (reference sequence). This CDR3 contains 15 residues. CDR3 protein: CASSTYREVTGELFF. The CDR3 bases are TGTGCCAGTAGTACCTACAGGGAAGTGACCGGGGAGCTGTTTTTT.

This rearrangement joins TRBV9 to TRBJ2-1; D unclear. The length of the CDR3 is 15 residues. Deletions cut 0 bases from V and 6 bases from J, with 13 bases between. In germline, CDR1 is SGDLS, CDR2 YYNGEE. Here the CDR3 reads CASSVGGAISNEQFF. The CDR3 DNA follows: TGTGCCAGCAGCGTAGGAGGCGCGATCAGCAATGAGCAGTTCTTC.

The chain carries TRBV5-1 and TRBJ1-2; the D gene is possibly TRBD1 (6 bases). CDR1 is SGHRS, CDR2 YFSETQ, per germline. CDR3 size: 14 residues. V shed 7 bases and J shed 6 bases, with 19 bases lying between them. The CDR3 coding sequence is TGCGCCAGCGGAAGGGTAGGGGGTCGAGATGGCTACACCTTC. It specifies CASGRVGGRDGYTF.

The chain links TRBV29-1 to TRBJ2-5; D possibly corresponds to TRBD2 (6 bases). The J call may be wrong; the DNA end is better matched by TRBJ2-7. The CDR3 spans 14 residues. Germline CDR1 reads SQVTM; CDR2 reads ANQGSEA. The CDR3, as DNA: TGCAGCGTTGGAAGGGCGGGACTCTTCTACGAGCAGTACTTC. Translating gives CSVGRAGLFYEQYF.

This sequence joins TRBV7-2 and TRBJ2-3; the D gene is possibly TRBD1 (7 bases). CDR1 is SGHTA, CDR2 FQGNSA, per germline. CDR3 length: 14 amino acids. Trimming took 3 bases from V and 8 from J, leaving 15 bases between them. The CDR3 sequence: CASSFEGQGGTQYF. Here the CDR3 DNA reads TGTGCCAGCAGCTTTGAAGGGCAGGGGGGTACGCAGTATTTT.

This clone was seen only once. V and J are TRBV19 and TRBJ1-1; 10 bases fit TRBD1. CDR1 LNHDA and CDR2 SQIVND come from the germline V gene (reference sequence). Trimming cost V 9 bases and J 2 bases; bases outside gene matches: 3. CDR3 length: 13 residues. The CDR3 loop is CASDRGLNTEAFF. The DNA for the CDR3 is TGTGCCAGCGACAGGGGGCTAAACACTGAAGCTTTCTTT.

The chain joins TRBV5-4 to TRBJ2-3, with D unclear. With 1 base removed from V and 0 bases from J, the gap between germline ends came to 12 bases. The germline gives CDR1 SGHNT, CDR2 YYREEE (reference sequence). This CDR3 spans 16 amino acids. CDR3: CASSLRTYPSTDTQYF. CDR3 sequence (DNA): TGTGCCAGCAGCTTGCGTACCTACCCGAGCACAGATACGCAGTATTTT.

V is TRBV5-4 and J is TRBJ2-1, with 7 bases fitting TRBD1. Per germline, CDR1 SGHNT and CDR2 YYREEE (reference sequence). V shed 7 bases, J shed 6 bases, and the junction held 10 bases outside the gene matches. This CDR3 is 14 amino acids long. The CDR3 DNA follows: TGTGCCAGCGGCAGACAGGGCATGGGCAATGAGCAGTTCTTC. The encoded protein is CASGRQGMGNEQFF.

The rearrangement uses TRBV18 and TRBJ2-7, with D hard to call. CDR1 and CDR2 (germline): KGHSH, LQKENI. Trimming left V 6 bases short and J 2 bases short, with 17 bases between. The CDR3 contains 15 residues. CDR3 sequence (DNA): TGTGCCAGCTCCCCAACCTCGGCCAGCGCCTACGAGCAGTACTTC. This codes for CASSPTSASAYEQYF.

For the CDR3, the DNA is TGTGCCAGCAGCGCCTCCGTCAGGGGAAGCCTCAGAGATACGCAGTATTTT. Residues: CASSASVRGSLRDTQYF. This chain connects TRBV9 to TRBJ2-3, with D perhaps TRBD1 (6 bases). The CDR3 contains 17 residues. CDR1 and CDR2 (germline): SGDLS, YYNGEE. Trimming took 3 bases from V and 5 from J, leaving 22 bases between them. Looking up the rest from reference TRBV9 and TRBJ2-3 gives the full variable domain: DSGVTQTPKHLITATGQRVTLRCSPRSGDLSVYWYQQSLDQGLQFLIQYYNGEERAKGNILERFSAQQFPDLHSELNLSSLELGDSALYFCASSASVRGSLRDTQYFGPGTRLTVL.

This clone was recorded only once. V is TRBV19 and J is TRBJ1-1; possibly TRBD1 for D (5 bases). The germline V and J ends were trimmed by 5 bases and 3 bases, with 19 bases remaining between them. The CDR3 consists of 16 residues. The germline V gene has CDR1 LNHDA and CDR2 SQIVND (reference sequence). The CDR3 sequence: CASSRGGRMGDTEAFF. Here the CDR3 DNA reads TGTGCCAGTAGTCGCGGGGGGAGGATGGGGGACACTGAAGCTTTCTTT.

The J gene is TRBJ2-2, the V gene TRBV5-8; TRBD1 matches 7 bases. The CDR3 is 17 residues long. V lost 4 bases and J lost 4; bases outside the gene matches: 13. Germline loops: CDR1 SGHTS, CDR2 YDEGEE. This chain's CDR3 is CASSTGRDSHSTGELFF. CDR3 sequence (DNA): TGTGCCAGCAGCACAGGACGGGACAGCCATAGCACCGGGGAGCTGTTTTTT.

The chain links TRBV7-8 to TRBJ2-7, with TRBD1 identical over 9 bases. Looked up from germline, CDR1 is SGHVS and CDR2 is FQNEAQ. The CDR3 length is 16 residues. V was clipped by 3 bases and J by 4 bases; unmatched bases: 10. The CDR3 reads CASSLIPTGGTYEQYF. The CDR3 DNA is TGTGCCAGCAGCTTGATTCCTACAGGGGGCACATACGAGCAGTACTTC.

This clone was seen a handful of times. V and J are TRBV28 and TRBJ2-1, with TRBD1 as a possible D gene (6 bases). Trimming removed 4 bases from V and 10 bases from J, with 17 bases in between. The germline gives CDR1 MDHEN, CDR2 SYDVKM. The CDR3 has 14 residues. CDR3 in DNA: TGTGCCAGCAGTTCCAATAACAGGGTCGGGGAGCAGTTCTTC. As protein: CASSSNNRVGEQFF.

J is TRBJ2-7 and V is TRBV7-7; tentatively, D is TRBD1 (6 bases). CDR3 length: 13 amino acids. V was pared by 5 bases and J by 6 bases, with 14 bases between. Germline CDR1 reads SSHAT; CDR2 reads FNYEAQ (reference sequence). The CDR3 DNA follows: TGTGCCAGCAGCCCGGTACAGGGAAGCGAGCAGTACTTC. Its translation: CASSPVQGSEQYF.

This clone was observed a single time. The chain recombines TRBV28 with TRBJ2-1; the D is unclear. The germline V gene encodes CDR1 MDHEN and CDR2 SYDVKM. Trimming left V 6 bases short and J 9 bases short, with 9 bases between. The CDR3 totals 11 residues. The CDR3 DNA sequence: TGTGCCAGCAGCCTTAGCCCTGAGCAGTTCTTC. It translates to CASSLSPEQFF.

V gene TRBV7-9 combines with J gene TRBJ2-7; TRBD2 matches at 9 bases. Germline-derived CDR1 and CDR2 are SEHNR and FQNEAQ (reference sequence). J gave up 6 bases and V 0 bases, and 9 bases lay outside the gene matches. The CDR3 has 16 residues. CDR3 residues: CASSLALAGGYGEQYF. DNA of the CDR3: TGTGCCAGCAGCTTAGCGCTCGCGGGAGGGTATGGCGAGCAGTACTTC.

The chain combines TRBV7-2 with TRBJ2-2; D possibly corresponds to TRBD1 (5 bases). Trimming cost V 5 bases and J 1 base, with 11 bases left between them. The CDR3 loop spans 15 amino acids. Germline values: CDR1 SGHTA, CDR2 FQGNSA. CDR3 sequence (DNA): TGTGCCAGCAGCCAGATAACAGGGAACACCGGGGAGCTGTTTTTT. It encodes CASSQITGNTGELFF.

This clone came up a few times. The chain combines TRBV6-6 with TRBJ1-4; 7 bases are a match to TRBD1. With 2 bases clipped from V and 8 bases from J, the junction kept 5 bases outside the gene matches. The germline gives CDR1 MNHNY, CDR2 SVGAGI (reference sequence). There are 14 residues in the CDR3. The CDR3 DNA sequence: TGTGCCAGCAGTTACGACAGGGTTAGGGAAAAACTGTTTTTT. Amino acid sequence: CASSYDRVREKLFF.

This clone was seen once. The chain employs TRBV5-1 and TRBJ1-1; 8 bases are shared with TRBD1. This CDR3 has 15 amino acids. V dropped 3 bases and J dropped 1; count of bases not matched to a gene: 5. Looked up from germline, CDR1 is SGHRS and CDR2 is YFSETQ. CDR3 in amino acids: CASSSPGTGNTEAFF. For the CDR3, the DNA is TGCGCCAGCAGCTCCCCCGGGACAGGGAACACTGAAGCTTTCTTT.

This clone turned up a few times. V gene TRBV5-1 combines with J gene TRBJ1-1; 9 bases match TRBD1. Germline V gives CDR1 SGHRS, CDR2 YFSETQ. J was trimmed by 6 bases and V by 5 bases; bases with no gene match: 8. The CDR3 length is 14 residues. CDR3 nucleotides: TGCGCCAGCAGAAGGACAGGGGAAAACGCTGAAGCTTTCTTT. Its protein is CASRRTGENAEAFF.

The gene calls are TRBV23-1 and TRBJ2-1, with TRBD1 identical over 8 bases. TRBV23-1 carries the ORF label, with uncertain function. V gave up 1 base and J gave up 7 bases; unmatched junction bases: 0. This CDR3 spans 13 amino acids. The CDR3, as DNA: TGCGCCAGCAGTCAATACAGGGGGAATGAGCAGTTCTTC. Its protein product is CASSQYRGNEQFF.